This T cell receptor beta chain was sequenced during a study of T cell responses to AZD1222 COVID-19 vaccine. The data were produced by immunoSEQ multiplex PCR, yet TCRdb's version contains in-frame clones alone and is incomplete. The data show more than 75,000 clones, roughly 88% seen once. The TCR comes from an adult in good health. Sample: peripheral blood, taken on day 0 of AZD1222 vaccination.

The CDR3 spells CASSKVRPAVQETQYF. CDR3 nucleotides: TGTGCCAGCAGCAAAGTGCGCCCTGCTGTTCAAGAGACCCAGTACTTC. The V call is TRBV21-1, the J call TRBJ2-5; the DNA was not used to check the table's D call, TRBD2. TRBV21-1 is given as a pseudogene. The CDR3 sequence is 16 residues long.